This entry describes one T cell receptor beta chain. Its specificity is unknown. 60 Vbeta and 13 Jbeta primers were used in PCR. The table came from immunoSEQ multiplex PCR; TCRdb's copy has only in-frame clones and leaves some out. The sample includes some 150,000 clones, approximately 85% of them seen just once. The sample is drawn from a study of cytomegalovirus exposure and HLA in healthy donors. Study-level findings and limits: Researchers catalogued about 160 TCR beta chains as cytomegalovirus-associated.

The material sequenced was PBMCs. The origin of this receptor is a man aged 50 or older in good health and CMV-seropositive.

This CDR3 reads CATGPIVEAFF. The CDR3 nucleotides read TGTGCCACGGGTCCCATAGTTGAGGCTTTCTTT. This chain joins TRBV10-3 and TRBJ1-1; no definite D call. Trimming stripped 10 bases from V and 11 bases from J, with 17 bases between. Germline lookup yields CDR1 ENHRY and CDR2 SYGVKD. The CDR3 covers 11 residues.